Here is one T cell receptor (beta chain) with its context. No antigen is known for it. The data were taken from a study of identical twins. Study-wide results and limits: Conclusions leaned on cross-sectional statistical analysis and did not track the same donors over time.

TCRdb re-analysed the 5' RACE reads in MiXCR, keeping a single row per CDR3 protein. The sample includes hundreds of thousands of distinct CDR3 sequences, over 15% of them seen just once. Germline V gene data show CDR1 as DFQATT and CDR2 as SNEGSKA (reference sequence). Germline trimming cut 0 bases from V and 0 bases from J; bases unmatched to any gene: 11. There are 19 residues in the CDR3. The same data also went into a second study, on T cells expressing NK-cell markers. That report notes: In several experiments, sorting was restricted to alpha-beta TCR T cells by an anti-gamma-delta TCR antibody.

The sequence derives from a woman aged 18-29 years in good health. The sequenced material came from PBMCs. The J gene is TRBJ2-1, the V gene TRBV20-1, with 10 positions matching TRBD2. The CDR3 here is CSARDRSGRARSSYNEQFF. The CDR3 DNA is TGCAGTGCTAGAGATAGGAGCGGGAGGGCCCGAAGCTCCTACAATGAGCAGTTCTTC.